The 9 T cell receptor beta chains below were found in one sample sequenced in a study of shared clonotypes between healthy human individuals. Naive-designated CD8 cells lacked CD45RO, were positively enriched for CCR7, and omitted terminally differentiated effector memory CD45RA+ cells. Repertoires were generated with immunoSEQ multiplex PCR, while TCRdb's copy carries only in-frame clones and drops some. Here the sample spans roughly 2 million clones, about 95% being singletons. The specimen sequenced was naive CD8+ T cells sorted from blood. These receptors originate from a man aged 18 to 29 in good health.

J is TRBJ1-1 and V is TRBV23-1; D might be TRBD1 (5 bases). TRBV23-1 is filed as an ORF, its function uncertain. The CDR3 sequence is 13 residues long. Trimming took off 11 bases at V and 1 base at J, with 14 bases between the two ends. CDR3 region: CARRQCSNTEAFF. DNA of the CDR3: TGCGCCCGTAGACAGTGTTCGAACACTGAAGCTTTCTTT.

This chain joins TRBV5-6 and TRBJ2-7, with 8 bases identical to TRBD2. Losses at the gene ends were 2 bases for V and 3 bases for J; bases not matched to a gene: 4. The CDR3 sequence is 14 residues long. Looked up from germline, CDR1 is SGHDT and CDR2 is YYEEEE. The DNA of the CDR3 is TGTGCCAGCAGCTTCGGGACTAGTGTCTACGAGCAGTACTTC. Residues: CASSFGTSVYEQYF.

CDR3 nucleotide sequence: TGCGCCAGCAGACCACGGACAGGGGTTGACACTGAAGCTTTCTTT. Its protein product is CASRPRTGVDTEAFF. The chain is built from TRBV5-1 and TRBJ1-1, with 9 bases that match TRBD1. This CDR3 is built from 15 residues. Germline values: CDR1 SGHRS, CDR2 YFSETQ. Trimming removed 5 bases from V and 3 bases from J; junction bases left unmatched: 8.

This chain joins TRBV5-1 and TRBJ2-7; 9 bases align to TRBD1. The CDR3 consists of 18 residues. Germline assignment: CDR1 SGHRS and CDR2 YFSETQ. Losses at the gene ends were 5 bases for V and 2 bases for J; bases not matched to a gene: 17. The CDR3 is CASSYSGTGTTQAYEQYF. DNA of the CDR3: TGCGCCAGCAGTTATTCCGGGACAGGGACTACCCAAGCCTACGAGCAGTACTTC.

CDR3: CASSPLRQGGYEQYF. DNA for the CDR3: TGTGCCAGCAGTCCTCTTCGTCAGGGGGGCTACGAGCAGTACTTC. The V and J genes are TRBV6-5 and TRBJ2-7; D is possibly TRBD1 (7 bases). The CDR3 is 15 residues long. The V gene lost 5 bases and the J gene lost 3 bases, with 17 bases spanning the gap. Germline V gene data show CDR1 as MNHEY and CDR2 as SVGAGI.

This chain joins TRBV5-1 and TRBJ2-7, with TRBD1 identical over 7 bases. Germline V gene data show CDR1 as SGHRS and CDR2 as YFSETQ. The trim removed 7 bases at V and 2 bases at J, leaving 6 bases unmatched. This CDR3 has 13 amino acids. The CDR3, as DNA: TGCGCCAGCGGACTCGGACAGGCCTACGAGCAGTACTTC. It yields the protein CASGLGQAYEQYF. Full variable domain (remainder filled in from reference TRBV5-1 and TRBJ2-7): KAGVTQTPRYLIKTRGQQVTLSCSPISGHRSVSWYQQTPGQGLQFLFEYFSETQRNKGNFPGRFSGRQFSNSRSEMNVSTLELGDSALYLCASGLGQAYEQYFGPGTRLTVT.

A remark on this clone: Distinct nucleotide sequences in the sample also encode this CDR3. The chain uses TRBV5-1 and TRBJ2-7; 7 bases align to TRBD2. The length of the CDR3 is 14 residues. After removal of 2 bases from V and 0 bases from J, the junction contained 2 bases not matched to a gene. Germline assignment: CDR1 SGHRS and CDR2 YFSETQ. CDR3 sequence reads: CASSLGGGSYEQYF. In DNA, the CDR3 is TGCGCCAGCAGCTTAGGCGGGGGCTCCTACGAGCAGTACTTC.

The chain has TRBV5-1 and TRBJ2-5, with D perhaps matching TRBD1 or TRBD2 (6 bases each). V lost 1 base to trimming and J lost 2 bases, with 24 bases between them. The CDR3 is 19 residues long. Germline CDR1 reads SGHRS; CDR2 reads YFSETQ. The CDR3 loop is CASSLKGIAEGGPQETQYF. CDR3 DNA sequence: TGCGCCAGCAGCTTGAAGGGGATTGCGGAGGGGGGCCCACAAGAGACCCAGTACTTC.

This chain uses TRBV4-1 with TRBJ2-5; 9 bases line up with TRBD2. Germline V CDR1 and CDR2: MGHRA, YSYEKL. Unmatched junction bases numbered 10, after V lost 0 bases and J lost 5 bases. The CDR3 sequence is 17 residues long. Here the CDR3 reads CASSQEGRGGAVETQYF. CDR3 sequence (DNA): TGCGCCAGCAGCCAAGAAGGACGCGGGGGGGCCGTGGAGACCCAGTACTTC.